This paragraph covers one T cell receptor (beta chain) sequence. The antigen is unknown. This specimen belongs to a study of shared clonotypes between healthy human individuals. Germline V CDR1 and CDR2: MNHEY, SMNVEV (reference sequence). J was trimmed by 3 bases and V by 8 bases; bases with no gene match: 4. The CDR3 runs to 13 residues. The donor cohort consisted entirely of Caucasian adults residing in Nashville, Tennessee. Partitioning of CD4+ cells yielded a CD45RA+ naive subset and a CD45RA-negative memory subset. An approximately 200 ng quantity of DNA, 29,000 or so T cell genomes, went into the sorted-subset replicate PCRs. The method was immunoSEQ multiplex PCR; TCRdb's version includes in-frame clones alone and lacks a portion of them. The data contain around 2.1 million clones, approximately 96% of them singletons. Findings of the study overall: Relative to their counterparts shared across all four donors, non-shared clonotypes exhibited diminished generation probabilities.

The receptor was derived from a man aged 18-30 years in good health. The chain couples TRBV27 to TRBJ1-5; 7 bases match TRBD1. The source material was naive CD4+ T cells sorted from blood. Subset specified: CD45RA+ positively selected. CDR3 loop: CASQGQNNQPQHF. The DNA for the CDR3 is TGTGCCAGCCAGGGACAGAACAATCAGCCCCAGCATTTT.